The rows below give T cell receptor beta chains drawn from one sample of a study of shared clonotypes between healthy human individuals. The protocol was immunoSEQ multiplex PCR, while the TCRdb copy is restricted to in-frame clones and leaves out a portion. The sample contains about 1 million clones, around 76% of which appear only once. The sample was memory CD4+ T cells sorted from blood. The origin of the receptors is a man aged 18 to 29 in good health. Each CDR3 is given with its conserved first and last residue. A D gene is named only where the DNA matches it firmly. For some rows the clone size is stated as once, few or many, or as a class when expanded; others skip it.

CASSVAEGGPGTDTQYF TRBV9 few TRBJ2-3 TRBD2
CASSLTRDYEQYF TRBV7-3 NA TRBJ2-7 NA
CASSEYRQGAVGELFF TRBV25-1 NA TRBJ2-2 TRBD1
CASSQGAGLAGTVTYEQYF TRBV4-3 NA TRBJ2-7 TRBD2
CASSTSGQSYEQYF TRBV5-1 few TRBJ2-7 TRBD2
CASSIARTDGYTF TRBV5-1 NA TRBJ1-2 NA
CASSLYGSYEQYF TRBV5-6 NA TRBJ2-7 NA
CASAQETQYF TRBV6-1 NA TRBJ2-5 NA
CAWAGTGDSPLHF TRBV30 NA TRBJ1-6 TRBD1
CAWNQGQPNTGELFF TRBV30 NA TRBJ2-2 TRBD1
CASKYRAQETQYF TRBV5-1 NA TRBJ2-5 NA
CASSLSPTGELFF TRBV7-9 NA TRBJ2-2 NA
CASSSRGDRQRDEQYF TRBV7-2 few TRBJ2-7 NA
CASSYGTGPNEKLFF TRBV4-1 few TRBJ1-4 TRBD1
CASSVNRGQSEAFF TRBV2 NA TRBJ1-1 TRBD1
CASSPPTGVYEQYF TRBV18 NA TRBJ2-7 TRBD1
CASRNGDSPLHF TRBV6-6 NA TRBJ1-6 NA